Described below is a single TCR beta chain sequence and its context. These data belong to a study of blood T cell repertoires in COVID-19. About the research overall: The samples span acute and convalescent COVID-19 from the United States, Italy and Spain. PBMCs, B-cell-depleted T cells, or T cells were the source of the cDNA or gDNA that made up the material.

CDR1 and CDR2 (germline): MNHEY, SVGEGT. The CDR3 is 17 residues long. Trimming pared 2 bases from V and 4 bases from J, leaving 15 bases between. Study processing details: Reference gene primer amplification gave estimated nucleated cell counts. Assay: immunoSEQ multiplex PCR; the TCRdb copy retains only in-frame clones and omits some. V, J and clone size were drawn from that table, and D and trimming were deduced from the DNA. The table lists about 160,000 clones, around three quarters of them singletons. The genes are TRBV6-2 or TRBV6-3 and TRBJ1-6; D perhaps matches TRBD1 (5 bases). This clonotype was obtained from a man aged 60 to 75 with acute or convalescent COVID-19. Sequenced sample: peripheral blood. The CDR3 protein is CASSYKGVIDYNSPLHF. Here the CDR3 DNA reads TGTGCCAGCAGTTACAAAGGGGTTATCGATTATAATTCACCCCTCCACTTT.